These 3 T cell receptor beta chains came from one sample sequenced in a study of cytomegalovirus exposure and HLA in healthy donors. A multiplex PCR was run with 60 Vbeta primers and 13 Jbeta primers. Repertoires were generated with immunoSEQ multiplex PCR, while TCRdb's copy carries only in-frame clones and drops some. The sample consists of some 150,000 clones, about 80% of them appearing once. Sequenced input: PBMCs. The origin of the receptors is a man in his forties in good health and CMV-seronegative.

V usage is TRBV28 and J usage is TRBJ1-5; 9 positions match TRBD1. This CDR3 is 15 amino acids long. In germline, CDR1 is MDHEN, CDR2 SYDVKM. Unmatched junction bases numbered 6, after V lost 2 bases and J lost 7 bases. In nucleotides, the CDR3 is TGTGCCAGCAGTTTAGAACAGGGGGCAGGGCAGCCCCAGCATTTT. It encodes CASSLEQGAGQPQHF.

This clone was recorded once. The rearrangement links TRBV28 to TRBJ1-1; D not resolved. From germline, CDR1 is MDHEN and CDR2 SYDVKM. The CDR3 is made up of 13 amino acids. Between the trimmed V and J ends, which lost 5 bases and 7 bases, there was a span of 14 bases. The CDR3 spells CASSLPASFEAFF. The CDR3 nucleotides are TGTGCCAGCAGTCTACCAGCGAGTTTTGAAGCTTTCTTT.

This clone is a singleton in its sample. The chain links TRBV4-2 to TRBJ1-2; no definite D call. Germline lookup yields CDR1 LGHNA and CDR2 YNFKEQ. The V end lost 3 bases, the J end lost 6 bases, and 14 bases lay between the germline ends. The CDR3 consists of 14 residues. CDR3: CASSQVRASDGYTF. As DNA, the CDR3 is TGTGCCAGCAGCCAGGTGAGGGCGTCCGATGGCTACACCTTC.